The 3 T cell receptor beta chains below all came from one sample that was sequenced in a study of T cell responses to AZD1222 COVID-19 vaccine. Repertoires were generated with immunoSEQ multiplex PCR, while TCRdb's copy carries only in-frame clones and drops some. The data show about 140,000 clones, approximately 86% seen once. The material was peripheral blood, obtained on day 0 of AZD1222 vaccination. The source of these receptors is an adult in good health.

The rearrangement uses TRBV18 and TRBJ1-3; D is undetermined. The CDR3 covers 17 residues. CDR1 is KGHSH, CDR2 LQKENI, per germline. Trimming cost V 2 bases and J 0 bases, with 14 bases left between them. CDR3 in amino acids: CASSPTSTGYSGNTIYF. The CDR3 DNA sequence: TGTGCCAGCTCACCAACATCGACGGGCTACTCTGGAAACACCATATATTTT.

The chain uses TRBV4-2 and TRBJ1-1; D perhaps matches TRBD1 (6 bases). In germline, CDR1 is LGHNA, CDR2 YNFKEQ. The CDR3 spans 15 residues. Trimming took 1 base from V and 3 from J, leaving 12 bases between them. CDR3 in DNA: TGTGCCAGCAGCCAAGGTCCAGGGGTGGACACTGAAGCTTTCTTT. Encoded protein: CASSQGPGVDTEAFF.

The rearrangement links TRBV5-4 to TRBJ2-1; either TRBD1 or TRBD2 may fit D (6 bases each). This CDR3 is 15 amino acids long. Per the germline V gene, CDR1 is SGHNT and CDR2 is YYREEE (reference sequence). The V end lost 6 bases, the J end lost 8 bases, and 21 bases lay between the germline ends. The CDR3 nucleotides read TGTGCCAGCACCCCCGGGGGCGCCCGAAGCTATGAGCAGTTCTTC. Residues: CASTPGGARSYEQFF.